Shown below are 28 T cell receptor beta chains from a single sample sequenced in a study of blood T cell repertoires in COVID-19. Generated by immunoSEQ multiplex PCR, the TCRdb table keeps only in-frame clones and is missing some. The table has fewer than 500,000 clones, 75% to 90% seen once; the top ten hold 0.9% to 1.2%. Sequencing input: PBMCs or T cells enriched from blood (not recorded which). All receptors derive from a man aged 25-40 years who had recovered from COVID-19.

The rearrangement joins TRBV6-5 to TRBJ2-7; tentative D call: TRBD2 (6 bases). CDR1 and CDR2 from the germline V gene are MNHEY and SVGAGI. The germline V and J ends were trimmed by 7 bases and 0 bases, with 13 bases remaining between them. The CDR3 loop spans 14 amino acids. In DNA form, the CDR3 reads TGTGCCAGCATGAGGGACTTGACCTCCTACGAGCAGTACTTC. The encoded protein is CASMRDLTSYEQYF.

This chain uses TRBV2 with TRBJ1-5; the D gene is possibly TRBD1 (6 bases). Trimming left V 6 bases short and J 4 bases short, with 13 bases between. This CDR3 has 14 amino acids. Germline V lookup: CDR1 SNHLY, CDR2 FYNNEI. The CDR3 DNA is TGTGCCAGCAGCAAAAGGGGGTGGAATCAGCCCCAGCATTTT. The encoded protein is CASSKRGWNQPQHF.

The J gene is TRBJ1-6, the V gene TRBV3-1 (or the pseudogene TRBV3-2); possibly TRBD1 for D (6 bases). Trimming took off 1 base at V and 8 bases at J, with 18 bases between the two ends. Germline V lookup: CDR1 LGHDT, CDR2 YNNKEL (reference sequence). The CDR3 runs to 17 residues. The CDR3 region has the DNA TGTGCCAGCAGCCAAGGTGGGGGCAGCCGCGCGCATTCACCCCTCCACTTT. It specifies CASSQGGGSRAHSPLHF.

The chain is built from TRBV28 and TRBJ1-1, with D perhaps matching TRBD1 (6 bases). Trimming cost V 5 bases and J 5 bases, with 18 bases left between them. CDR1 and CDR2 (germline): MDHEN, SYDVKM. The CDR3 is 15 residues long. This chain's CDR3 is CASSPRGSPGTEAFF. CDR3 DNA sequence: TGTGCCAGCAGTCCTAGGGGGAGCCCTGGGACTGAAGCTTTCTTT.

The V and J genes are TRBV6-1 and TRBJ2-7, with a weak D call TRBD1 (6 bases). Germline CDR1 MNHNS, CDR2 SASEGT. The CDR3 runs 14 residues. V shed 6 bases and J shed 3 bases, with 15 bases lying between them. CDR3 amino acids: CASSPRTADYEQYF. In nucleotides, the CDR3 is TGTGCCAGCAGCCCACGGACAGCCGACTACGAGCAGTACTTC.

V and J are TRBV6-4 and TRBJ1-5, with 8 bases aligning to TRBD1. CDR1 and CDR2 from the germline V gene are MRHNA and SNTAGT. This CDR3 has 17 amino acids. With 4 bases clipped from V and 0 bases from J, the junction kept 8 bases outside the gene matches. CDR3 nucleotides: TGTGCCAGCAGTGTTGCCAGGGGGCTAGATAGCAATCAGCCCCAGCATTTT. Its translation: CASSVARGLDSNQPQHF.

This chain uses TRBV5-1 with TRBJ2-1; 10 bases line up with TRBD2. This CDR3 spans 19 amino acids. CDR1 SGHRS and CDR2 YFSETQ come from the germline V gene. With 4 bases clipped from V and 6 bases from J, the junction kept 19 bases outside the gene matches. In nucleotides, the CDR3 is TGCGCCAGCAGCATCCCGACTAAGCGGGAGGGCCCGGGGCCCAATGAGCAGTTCTTC. Protein sequence: CASSIPTKREGPGPNEQFF.

This sequence joins TRBV9 and TRBJ2-1; a weak D match, TRBD2 (5 bases). Germline V lookup: CDR1 SGDLS, CDR2 YYNGEE. The V gene lost 2 bases and the J gene lost 7 bases, with 13 bases spanning the gap. CDR3 length: 14 residues. Here the CDR3 reads CASSVSTGVNEQFF. Written as DNA, the CDR3 is TGTGCCAGCAGCGTCTCCACCGGGGTGAATGAGCAGTTCTTC.

V gene TRBV7-8 combines with J gene TRBJ2-1, with TRBD1 matching 7 bases. This CDR3 region has 16 residues. Trimming at V came to 5 bases and at J to 4 bases, leaving 11 bases not matched to a gene. Germline lookup yields CDR1 SGHVS and CDR2 FQNEAQ. The CDR3 protein is CASSQTPGQQYNEQFF. In nucleotides, the CDR3 is TGTGCCAGCAGCCAAACCCCGGGACAGCAATACAATGAGCAGTTCTTC.

The chain uses TRBV24-1 and TRBJ2-3, with TRBD2 matching 7 bases. The CDR3 is 14 amino acids. With V trimmed by 11 bases and J by 2 bases, 9 bases remained unmatched. CDR1 KGHDR and CDR2 SFDVKD come from the germline V gene. The CDR3 loop reads CANPPSGNTDTQYF. DNA of the CDR3: TGTGCCAACCCGCCTAGCGGAAACACAGATACGCAGTATTTT.

J is TRBJ2-6 and V is TRBV18, with D perhaps matching TRBD2 (6 bases). Germline CDR1 and CDR2: KGHSH and LQKENI. V lost 6 bases and J 3 bases, leaving 18 bases between the germline ends. There are 17 residues in the CDR3. The CDR3 DNA sequence: TGTGCCAGCTCCCCCGTTGGCGGGAAGAGTGGGGCCAACGTCCTGACTTTC. Protein product: CASSPVGGKSGANVLTF.

The rearrangement joins TRBV18 to TRBJ2-5; TRBD2 matches at 10 bases. Germline V gene lookup returns CDR1 KGHSH and CDR2 LQKENI. Unmatched junction bases numbered 8, after V lost 3 bases and J lost 7 bases. The CDR3 has 15 amino acids. DNA of the CDR3: TGTGCCAGCTCACCGGCTAGCGGGAGCTTTGGGACCCAGTACTTC. Amino acids: CASSPASGSFGTQYF.

V gene TRBV28 combines with J gene TRBJ2-3; 9 bases match TRBD2. Trimming cost V 2 bases and J 7 bases; bases outside gene matches: 10. CDR3 size: 16 residues. Per the germline V gene, CDR1 is MDHEN and CDR2 is SYDVKM. The CDR3 sequence is CASSLRHSGSIYTQYF. In DNA form, the CDR3 reads TGTGCCAGCAGTTTACGCCATAGCGGGAGCATTTATACGCAGTATTTT.

This clone is a singleton in its sample. The genes are TRBV5-1 and TRBJ1-2, with 8 bases identical to TRBD1. The length of the CDR3 is 15 residues. Germline CDR1 SGHRS, CDR2 YFSETQ. The junction had 6 bases not matched to a gene; V was cut back by 2 bases and J by 3 bases. The CDR3 DNA sequence: TGCGCCAGCAGCTTCCAGGGGGCGCAGGACTATGGCTACACCTTC. This gives the protein CASSFQGAQDYGYTF.

This chain links TRBV28 with TRBJ1-1; 8 positions agree with TRBD1. The CDR3 is 17 residues long. In germline, CDR1 is MDHEN, CDR2 SYDVKM. J was trimmed by 1 base and V by 3 bases; bases with no gene match: 10. The CDR3 protein is CASSFMMTGAKNTEAFF. CDR3 nucleotide sequence: TGTGCCAGCAGTTTTATGATGACAGGGGCTAAGAACACTGAAGCTTTCTTT. Supplemented by reference TRBV28 and TRBJ1-1, the full variable domain reads DVKVTQSSRYLVKRTGEKVFLECVQDMDHENMFWYRQDPGLGLRLIYFSYDVKMKEKGDIPEGYSVSREKKERFSLILESASTNQTSMYLCASSFMMTGAKNTEAFFGQGTRLTVV.

The gene calls are TRBV16 and TRBJ1-4; 9 nucleotides align to TRBD1. J gave up 8 bases and V 0 bases, and 10 bases lay outside the gene matches. The CDR3 sequence is 17 residues long. Looked up from germline, CDR1 is KGHSY and CDR2 is FQNENV. CDR3 residues: CASSQSIRPGQGEKLFF. The CDR3 nucleotides read TGTGCCAGCAGCCAATCGATAAGACCGGGACAGGGCGAAAAACTGTTTTTT.

The rearrangement joins TRBV28 to TRBJ1-1; 8 positions match TRBD1. The junction had 5 bases not matched to a gene; V was cut back by 4 bases and J by 4 bases. The germline gives CDR1 MDHEN, CDR2 SYDVKM. The CDR3 is 14 residues long. CDR3: CASSSGGSSTEAFF. The CDR3 nucleotides read TGTGCCAGCAGTTCAGGGGGCTCCAGCACTGAAGCTTTCTTT.

The chain links TRBV7-2 to TRBJ1-2; no definite D call. V lost 0 bases to trimming and J lost 0 bases, with 11 bases between them. Germline-derived CDR1 and CDR2 are SGHTA and FQGNSA. CDR3 length equals 16 residues. The CDR3 here is CASSLARNAPNYGYTF. CDR3 nucleotides: TGTGCCAGCAGCTTAGCGAGGAATGCCCCTAACTATGGCTACACCTTC.

The genes are TRBV6-5 and TRBJ2-1, with unresolved D. Germline loops: CDR1 MNHEY, CDR2 SVGAGI. Trimming pared 0 bases from V and 9 bases from J, leaving 12 bases between. The CDR3 totals 14 residues. The CDR3 is CASSYSLEGGEQFF. The CDR3 nucleotides read TGTGCCAGCAGTTACTCTCTTGAAGGCGGTGAGCAGTTCTTC.

This chain uses TRBV5-1 with TRBJ1-1, with 9 bases lining up with TRBD1. The CDR3 length is 15 residues. CDR1 is SGHRS, CDR2 YFSETQ, per germline. Trimming removed 0 bases from V and 0 bases from J; junction bases left unmatched: 0. CDR3 in amino acids: CASSLGTGVNTEAFF. CDR3 DNA: TGCGCCAGCAGCTTGGGGACAGGGGTGAACACTGAAGCTTTCTTT.

This rearrangement joins TRBV30 to TRBJ1-3; D unresolved. The V end lost 2 bases, the J end lost 0 bases, and 5 bases lay between the germline ends. CDR1 GTSNPN and CDR2 SVGIG come from the germline V gene (reference sequence). The CDR3 is made up of 13 amino acids. CDR3 region: CAWSLNSGNTIYF. CDR3 coding DNA: TGTGCCTGGAGTTTAAACTCTGGAAACACCATATATTTT.

The chain is built from TRBV3-1 (or the pseudogene TRBV3-2) and TRBJ2-7, with TRBD2 matching over 9 bases. Germline CDR1 and CDR2: LGHDT and YNNKEL (reference sequence). The CDR3 length is 16 residues. The trim removed 3 bases at V and 7 bases at J, leaving 13 bases unmatched. In DNA form, the CDR3 reads TGTGCCAGCAGCCACCACAAGACTAGCGGCAACTCTGAGCAGTACTTC. It translates to CASSHHKTSGNSEQYF.

Regarding this clone: Different DNA sequences within this sample yield the same CDR3. This rearrangement joins TRBV27 to TRBJ2-7, with D possibly matching TRBD1 (5 bases). The CDR3 consists of 13 residues. Germline V gives CDR1 MNHEY, CDR2 SMNVEV (reference sequence). The V end lost 3 bases, the J end lost 4 bases, and 10 bases lay between the germline ends. The CDR3 DNA is TGTGCCAGCAGTTTTGTTAGGGGATACGAGCAGTACTTC. It yields the protein CASSFVRGYEQYF.

V usage is TRBV3-1 (or the pseudogene TRBV3-2) and J usage is TRBJ2-1; maybe TRBD2 (6 bases). The CDR3 spans 18 residues. V lost 0 bases to trimming and J lost 5 bases, with 20 bases between them. The germline gives CDR1 LGHDT, CDR2 YNNKEL (reference sequence). The CDR3: CASSQDRASLAFNNEQFF. As DNA, the CDR3 is TGTGCCAGCAGCCAAGATCGAGCCTCGCTAGCGTTTAACAATGAGCAGTTCTTC.

This clone was detected once. V is TRBV10-3 and J is TRBJ2-2; TRBD1 is a possible D gene (6 bases). Germline V CDR1 and CDR2: ENHRY, SYGVKD. Between the trimmed V and J ends, which lost 6 bases and 1 base, there was a span of 9 bases. The CDR3 loop spans 14 amino acids. The CDR3 spells CAISPGQNTGELFF. The CDR3 region has the DNA TGTGCCATCAGCCCGGGACAGAACACCGGGGAGCTGTTTTTT.

This clone was recorded once. CDR3 DNA: TGTGCCAGCAGTGTACCCGTCCCAGAAAATAGCAATCAGCCCCAGCATTTT. Protein: CASSVPVPENSNQPQHF. This chain uses TRBV28 with TRBJ1-5, with no clear D. Looked up from germline, CDR1 is MDHEN and CDR2 is SYDVKM. The CDR3 spans 17 residues. The ends were cut back, 5 bases at V and 0 bases at J, with 17 bases in the middle.

The rearrangement links TRBV4-1 to TRBJ2-1, with TRBD2 matching 10 bases. The trim removed 0 bases at V and 7 bases at J, leaving 6 bases unmatched. There are 16 residues in the CDR3. Germline V gene sequence: CDR1 MGHRA, CDR2 YSYEKL. The CDR3 DNA is TGCGCCAGCAGCCAAGATCGTGGACTAGCGGTTAATGAGCAGTTCTTC. Translation: CASSQDRGLAVNEQFF.

The chain carries TRBV2 and TRBJ2-1, with 7 bases aligning to TRBD2. The CDR3 has 13 amino acids. Germline CDR1 SNHLY, CDR2 FYNNEI. V was pared by 9 bases and J by 9 bases, with 11 bases of the junction left unmatched. The CDR3 sequence: CASCRREISEQFF. The CDR3 DNA reads as TGTGCCAGTTGCCGGCGGGAGATAAGTGAGCAGTTCTTC.